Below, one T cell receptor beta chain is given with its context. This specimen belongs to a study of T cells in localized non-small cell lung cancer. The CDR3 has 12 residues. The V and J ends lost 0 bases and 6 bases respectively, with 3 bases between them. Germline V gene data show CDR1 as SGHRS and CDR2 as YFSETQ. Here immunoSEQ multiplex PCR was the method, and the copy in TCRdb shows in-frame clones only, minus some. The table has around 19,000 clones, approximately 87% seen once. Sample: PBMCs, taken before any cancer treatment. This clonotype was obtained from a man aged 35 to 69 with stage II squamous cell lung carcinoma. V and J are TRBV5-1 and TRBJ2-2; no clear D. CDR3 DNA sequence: TGCGCCAGCAGCTTGGGAGCCGGGGAGCTGTTTTTT. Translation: CASSLGAGELFF.